The text below deals with one T cell receptor (beta chain). Its cognate antigen is unknown. This entry comes from a study of T cell repertoires in cytomegalovirus infection. Study-wide context: Peptides in the study included HLA-C-restricted and HLA-B-restricted CMV epitopes.

TCRdb re-called the reads with MiXCR, one entry per CDR3 protein. This table has about 830,000 distinct CDR3 sequences, roughly 33% appearing once. This receptor was taken from a human donor in good health (CMV status not recorded). Some clones in this sample may be carry-over from other donors' samples. The specimen was cultured CD8+ T cells from PBMCs, collected from culture after CMV antigen stimulation.

CDR3 DNA sequence: TGTGCCAGCAGTGGGGATATCGGGACAGATTTTCTTGCAACTAATGAAAAACTGTTTTTT. As protein: CASSGDIGTDFLATNEKLFF. The genes are TRBV6-1 and TRBJ1-4; 7 positions agree with TRBD1. V trimming: 4 bases; J trimming: 0 bases; junction bases outside the gene matches: 17. Germline V lookup: CDR1 MNHNS, CDR2 SASEGT. CDR3 length equals 20 residues.